This TCR beta chain came from a study of CD8 T cells in ankylosing spondylitis. TCRdb analysed the 5' RACE reads with MiXCR anew, one entry per CDR3 protein. The sample lists about 400,000 distinct CDR3 sequences; around 20% were seen once. Study-level findings and limits: Several highly homologous variants made up a TCR beta motif, and this motif appeared characteristic of ankylosing spondylitis blood.

Worth noting for this clonotype: The antigen is not known.

CDR3 length equals 15 residues. Looked up from germline, CDR1 is MDHEN and CDR2 is SYDVKM. The V and J ends lost 2 bases and 2 bases, in that order; junction bases with no gene match: 4. Sample: blood, either unsorted or a sorted T cell fraction (not recorded which). The chain is built from TRBV28 and TRBJ2-7; TRBD2 agrees at 9 bases. This clonotype was sampled from a male donor with ankylosing spondylitis. The CDR3 DNA reads TGTGCCAGCAGTTTACGCGGGAGGGCCCCCTACGAGCAGTACTTC. Encoded protein: CASSLRGRAPYEQYF.